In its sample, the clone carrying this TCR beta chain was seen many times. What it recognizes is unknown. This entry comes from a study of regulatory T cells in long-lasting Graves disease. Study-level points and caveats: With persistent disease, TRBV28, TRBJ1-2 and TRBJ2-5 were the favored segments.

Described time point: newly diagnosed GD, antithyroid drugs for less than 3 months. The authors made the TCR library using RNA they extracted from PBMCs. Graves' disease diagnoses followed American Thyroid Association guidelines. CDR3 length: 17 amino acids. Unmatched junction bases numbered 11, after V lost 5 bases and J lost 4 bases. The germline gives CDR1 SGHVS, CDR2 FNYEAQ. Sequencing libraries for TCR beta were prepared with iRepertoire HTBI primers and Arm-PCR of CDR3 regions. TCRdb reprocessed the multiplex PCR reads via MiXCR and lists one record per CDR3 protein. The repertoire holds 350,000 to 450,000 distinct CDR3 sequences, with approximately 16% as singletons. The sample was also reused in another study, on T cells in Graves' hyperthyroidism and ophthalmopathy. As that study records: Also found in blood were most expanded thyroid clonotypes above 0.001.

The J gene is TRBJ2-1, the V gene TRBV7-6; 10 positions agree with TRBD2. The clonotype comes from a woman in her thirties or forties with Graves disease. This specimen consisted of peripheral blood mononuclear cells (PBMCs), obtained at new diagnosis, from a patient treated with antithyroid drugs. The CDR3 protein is CASSPIGWTSGYNEQFF. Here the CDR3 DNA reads TGTGCCAGCAGCCCCATAGGATGGACTAGCGGATACAATGAGCAGTTCTTC.